This TCR beta chain was recovered during a study of CD8+CD57+ T cells in acquired aplastic anemia. Looking at the study overall: Sorting CD4+ and CD8+ cells gave DNA averaging roughly 3.5 ug.

Template material for TCR beta VDJ and CDR3 profiling consisted of genomic DNA. TCRdb re-derived calls from the reads in MiXCR, one entry per CDR3 protein. This sample yields 250,000 to 300,000 distinct CDR3 sequences, of which approximately 56% are seen a single time; 6.5% to 10% belongs to the top ten. Germline lookup yields CDR1 SEHNR and CDR2 FQNEAQ (reference sequence). This CDR3 comprises 12 residues. Sequenced: sorted CD4+, CD8+, or CD8+CD57+ T cells (not recorded which) from PBMCs. The rearrangement links TRBV7-9 to TRBJ2-7; D unresolved. The source is a human donor with severe aplastic anemia or a healthy control (not recorded which). The CDR3 DNA follows: TGTGGGAGCAGCTTACAATTCCGCGAGCAGTACTTC. Residues: CGSSLQFREQYF.